Below, one T cell receptor beta chain is given with its context. The sample is drawn from a study of cytomegalovirus exposure and HLA in healthy donors. Primers for the PCR totalled 60 Vbeta and 13 Jbeta. The table came from immunoSEQ multiplex PCR; TCRdb's copy has only in-frame clones and leaves some out. The sample holds roughly 130,000 clones, approximately 82% seen once. Trimming removed 9 bases at V and 8 bases at J, with 17 bases between. CDR1 MNHEY and CDR2 SMNVEV come from the germline V gene (reference sequence). The CDR3 is 13 amino acids. Sequenced input: PBMCs. This receptor was taken from a woman aged 18-29 years in good health and CMV-seropositive. The V call is TRBV27, the J call TRBJ2-1, with TRBD2 as a possible D gene (5 bases). CDR3 DNA sequence: TGTGCCAGTAAACCGGGAACCAATGATGAGCAGTTCTTC. Translated, it gives CASKPGTNDEQFF.